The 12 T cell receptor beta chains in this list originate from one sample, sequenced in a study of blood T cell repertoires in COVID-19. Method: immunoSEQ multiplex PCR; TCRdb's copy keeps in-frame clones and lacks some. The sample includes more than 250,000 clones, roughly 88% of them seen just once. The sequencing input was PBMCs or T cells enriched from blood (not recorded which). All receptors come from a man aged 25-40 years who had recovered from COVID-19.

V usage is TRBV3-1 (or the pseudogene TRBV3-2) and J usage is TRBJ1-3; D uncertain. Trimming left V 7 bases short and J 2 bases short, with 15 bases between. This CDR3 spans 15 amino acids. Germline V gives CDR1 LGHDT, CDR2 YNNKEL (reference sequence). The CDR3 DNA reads TGTGCCAGCACCACTTCCTGGGAGGCTGGAAACACCATATATTTT. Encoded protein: CASTTSWEAGNTIYF.

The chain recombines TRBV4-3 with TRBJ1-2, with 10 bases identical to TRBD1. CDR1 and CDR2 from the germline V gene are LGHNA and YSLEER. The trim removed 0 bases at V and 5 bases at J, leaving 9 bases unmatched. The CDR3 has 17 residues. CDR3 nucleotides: TGCGCCAGCAGCCAAGATTGGGGGACAGGGGCGGGGTATGGCTACACCTTC. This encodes CASSQDWGTGAGYGYTF.

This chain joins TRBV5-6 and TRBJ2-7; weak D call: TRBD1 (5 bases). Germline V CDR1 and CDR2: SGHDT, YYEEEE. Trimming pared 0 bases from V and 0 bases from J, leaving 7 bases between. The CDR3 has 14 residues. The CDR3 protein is CASSLGQGSYEQYF. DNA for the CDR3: TGTGCCAGCAGCTTGGGGCAGGGCTCCTACGAGCAGTACTTC.

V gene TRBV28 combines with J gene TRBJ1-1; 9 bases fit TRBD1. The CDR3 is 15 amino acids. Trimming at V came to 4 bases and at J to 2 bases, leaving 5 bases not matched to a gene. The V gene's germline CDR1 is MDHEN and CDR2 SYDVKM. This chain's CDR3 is CASSSPGQGNTEAFF. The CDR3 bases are TGTGCCAGCAGTTCTCCGGGACAGGGTAACACTGAAGCTTTCTTT.

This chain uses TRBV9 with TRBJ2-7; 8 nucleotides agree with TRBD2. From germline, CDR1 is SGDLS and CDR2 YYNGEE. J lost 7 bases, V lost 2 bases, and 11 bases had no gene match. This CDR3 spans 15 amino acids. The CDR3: CASSVGRGAPREQYF. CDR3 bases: TGTGCCAGCAGCGTTGGGCGGGGGGCCCCCCGGGAGCAGTACTTC.

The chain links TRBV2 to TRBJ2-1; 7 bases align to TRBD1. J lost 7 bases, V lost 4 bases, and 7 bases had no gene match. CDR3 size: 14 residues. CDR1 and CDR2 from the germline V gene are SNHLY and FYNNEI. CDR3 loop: CASSGQGLGNEQFF. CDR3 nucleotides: TGTGCCAGCAGTGGACAGGGTTTGGGAAATGAGCAGTTCTTC.

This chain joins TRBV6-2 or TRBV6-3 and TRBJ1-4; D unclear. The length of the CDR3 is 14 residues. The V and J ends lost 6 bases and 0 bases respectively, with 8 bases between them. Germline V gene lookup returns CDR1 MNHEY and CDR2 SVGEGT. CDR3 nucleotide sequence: TGTGCCAGCAGCGGAGGTGCAACTAATGAAAAACTGTTTTTT. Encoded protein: CASSGGATNEKLFF.

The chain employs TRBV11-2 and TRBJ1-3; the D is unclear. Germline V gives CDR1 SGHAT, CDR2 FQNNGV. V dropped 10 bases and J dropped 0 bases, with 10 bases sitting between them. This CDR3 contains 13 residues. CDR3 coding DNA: TGTGCCACCGGAGGGATCTCTGGAAACACCATATATTTT. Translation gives CATGGISGNTIYF.

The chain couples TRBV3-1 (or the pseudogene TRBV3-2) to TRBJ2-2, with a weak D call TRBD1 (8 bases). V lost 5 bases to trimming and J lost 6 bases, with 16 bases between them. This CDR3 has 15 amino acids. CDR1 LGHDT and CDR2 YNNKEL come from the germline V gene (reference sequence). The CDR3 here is CASSTWTGRAGELFF. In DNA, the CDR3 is TGTGCCAGCAGCACCTGGACAGGGAGGGCCGGGGAGCTGTTTTTT.

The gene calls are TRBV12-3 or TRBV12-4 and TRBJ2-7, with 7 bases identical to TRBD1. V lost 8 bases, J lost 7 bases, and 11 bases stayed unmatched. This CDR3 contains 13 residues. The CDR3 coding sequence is TGTGCCAGCCTTGGCCAGGGACAGTCGGAGCAGTACTTC. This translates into CASLGQGQSEQYF.

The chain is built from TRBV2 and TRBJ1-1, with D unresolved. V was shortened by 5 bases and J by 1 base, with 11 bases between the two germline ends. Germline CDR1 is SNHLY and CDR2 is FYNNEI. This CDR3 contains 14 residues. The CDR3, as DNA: TGTGCCAGCAGTTCCCGGGTGGGGAACACTGAAGCTTTCTTT. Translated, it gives CASSSRVGNTEAFF. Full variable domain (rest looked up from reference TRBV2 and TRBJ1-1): EPEVTQTPSHQVTQMGQEVILRCVPISNHLYFYWYRQILGQKVEFLVSFYNNEISEKSEIFDDQFSVERPDGSNFTLKIRSTKLEDSAMYFCASSSRVGNTEAFFGQGTRLTVV.

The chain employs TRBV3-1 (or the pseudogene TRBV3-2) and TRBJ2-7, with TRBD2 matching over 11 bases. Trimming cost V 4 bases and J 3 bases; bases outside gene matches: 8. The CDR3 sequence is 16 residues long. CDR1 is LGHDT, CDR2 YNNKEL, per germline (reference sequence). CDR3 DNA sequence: TGTGCCAGCAGCCCCGGACTAGCGGGCCGAAGCTACGAGCAGTACTTC. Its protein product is CASSPGLAGRSYEQYF.